Listed below are T cell receptor beta chains from one sample, sequenced in a study of cytomegalovirus exposure and HLA in healthy donors. Method: immunoSEQ multiplex PCR; TCRdb's copy keeps in-frame clones and lacks some. The data show 90,000 to 140,000 clones, 80% seen once. The sample comprised PBMCs. The receptors stem from a man aged 25 to 40 in good health and CMV-seropositive. Each CDR3 is given with its conserved first and last residue. A D gene is named only where the DNA matches it firmly. Where a row states a size, it is once, few, many or the class of an expanded clone; other rows omit it.

abundance	j_gene	v_gene	d_gene	CDR3aa	CDR3nt
once	TRBJ1-5	TRBV5-5	NA	CASSLGVPQVHQPQHF	TGTGCCAGCAGCTTGGGCGTCCCGCAGGTCCATCAGCCCCAGCATTTT
NA	TRBJ2-7	TRBV5-1	NA	CASSSDTSYEQYF	TGCGCCAGCAGCTCTGACACATCCTACGAGCAGTACTTC
NA	TRBJ2-5	TRBV2	NA	CASSGERQEAQYF	TGTGCCAGCAGTGGGGAGAGGCAAGAGGCCCAGTACTTC
few	TRBJ1-4	TRBV6-6	NA	CASSYSGGTNEKLFF	TGTGCCAGCAGTTACTCTGGGGGGACCAATGAAAAACTGTTTTTT
NA	TRBJ1-4	TRBV19	NA	CASSIGTESTNEKLFF	TGTGCCAGTAGTATAGGGACAGAGTCAACTAATGAAAAACTGTTTTTT
NA	TRBJ1-1	TRBV30	NA	CACTPRGMNTEAFF	TGTGCCTGCACACCTAGGGGTATGAACACTGAAGCTTTCTTT
NA	TRBJ2-1	TRBV9	NA	CASSAQGNEQFF	TGTGCCAGCAGCGCACAGGGTAATGAGCAGTTCTTC
NA	TRBJ2-2	TRBV5-1	NA	CASSLGTTGELFF	TGCGCCAGCAGCTTGGGGACAACCGGGGAGCTGTTTTTT
NA	TRBJ2-7	TRBV28	TRBD1	CASSLGDRVDEQYF	TGTGCCAGCAGTTTAGGCGACAGGGTGGACGAGCAGTACTTC
NA	TRBJ2-7	TRBV7-9	TRBD2	CASSAGGGPYEQYF	TGTGCCAGCAGCGCCGGGGGGGGACCCTACGAGCAGTACTTC
NA	TRBJ1-2	TRBV6-1	TRBD1	CARRDSVYGYTF	TGTGCCAGAAGGGACAGCGTCTATGGCTACACCTTC
NA	TRBJ1-1	TRBV4-2	NA	CASSQDGNPRRAFF	TGTGCCAGCAGCCAAGATGGCAACCCGAGGAGAGCTTTCTTT
NA	TRBJ1-5	TRBV30	TRBD1	CAWTEGAGQPQHF	TGTGCCTGGACCGAGGGGGCAGGTCAGCCCCAGCATTTT
NA	TRBJ2-7	TRBV27	NA	CASSPGQPPLYEQYF	TGTGCCAGCAGTCCTGGACAGCCCCCGCTTTACGAGCAGTACTTC
NA	TRBJ2-5	TRBV4-1	TRBD2	CASSQWGGETQYF	TGCGCCAGCAGTCAATGGGGGGGAGAGACCCAGTACTTC
NA	TRBJ2-3	TRBV7-2	TRBD2	CASSTGLAGEGKYF	TGTGCCAGCAGCACTGGACTAGCGGGAGAGGGAAAGTATTTT
NA	TRBJ1-1	TRBV11-3	NA	CASSPGTLTEAFF	TGTGCCAGCAGCCCCGGGACTCTCACTGAAGCTTTCTTT
NA	TRBJ2-1	TRBV19	NA	CASSISAGHSYNEQFF	TGTGCCAGTAGTATATCAGCGGGCCACTCCTACAATGAGCAGTTCTTC
NA	TRBJ2-5	TRBV5-1	NA	CASSLRGREETQYF	TGCGCCAGCAGCCTGCGCGGCAGGGAAGAGACCCAGTACTTC
NA	TRBJ2-1	TRBV15	TRBD2	CATSRDPPTSGTYNEQFF	TGTGCCACCAGCAGAGATCCCCCCACTAGCGGGACTTACAATGAGCAGTTCTTC
NA	TRBJ2-7	TRBV11-1	NA	CASSPGRWGGTGTTYEQYF	TGTGCCAGCAGCCCTGGTAGATGGGGGGGAACCGGGACAACCTACGAGCAGTACTTC
NA	TRBJ2-1	TRBV6-5	NA	CASSYSSGDPYNEQFF	TGTGCCAGCAGTTACTCTTCAGGGGATCCTTACAATGAGCAGTTCTTC
NA	TRBJ2-7	TRBV7-6	NA	CASSLVGGRNYEQYF	TGTGCCAGCAGCTTAGTTGGCGGGCGTAACTACGAGCAGTACTTC
few	TRBJ1-1	TRBV4-1	NA	CASSQDPGGFEAFF	TGCGCCAGCAGCCAAGACCCCGGGGGTTTTGAAGCTTTCTTT
NA	TRBJ2-3	TRBV9	NA	CASSVASTGTDTQYF	TGTGCCAGCAGCGTAGCCTCCACAGGAACAGATACGCAGTATTTT
NA	TRBJ2-5	TRBV2	NA	CASSERTVSLQETQYF	TGTGCCAGCAGTGAAAGGACAGTGTCCCTCCAAGAGACCCAGTACTTC
NA	TRBJ2-1	TRBV5-6	NA	CASSFGRGNEQFF	TGTGCCAGCAGCTTCGGCCGCGGCAATGAGCAGTTCTTC
few	TRBJ1-3	TRBV30	TRBD1	CAWSVLGGQGNTIYF	TGTGCCTGGAGTGTACTGGGGGGACAGGGAAACACCATATATTTT
NA	TRBJ1-3	TRBV19	NA	CASSIQGPGNTIYF	TGTGCCAGTAGTATCCAGGGTCCTGGAAACACCATATATTTT
NA	TRBJ2-5	TRBV5-1	NA	CASSPGPGETQYF	TGCGCCAGCAGCCCTGGGCCTGGAGAGACCCAGTACTTC
few	TRBJ1-1	TRBV7-2	NA	CASSLVRVNTEAFF	TGTGCCAGCAGCTTAGTCAGGGTGAACACTGAAGCTTTCTTT
once	TRBJ1-2	TRBV28	TRBD1	CASSDRGGYGYTF	TGTGCCAGCAGCGACAGGGGAGGGTATGGCTACACCTTC
NA	TRBJ2-5	TRBV5-6	TRBD1	CASSGGQVQETQHF	TGTGCCAGCAGCGGAGGACAGGTCCAAGAGACCCAGCACTTC
NA	TRBJ2-7	TRBV5-8	NA	CASSRSYEQYF	TGTGCCAGCAGCCGCTCCTACGAGCAGTACTTC
few	TRBJ1-4	TRBV2	NA	CASTRGTGLLKLFF	TGTGCCAGCACCCGGGGGACCGGCCTGTTAAAACTGTTTTTT
NA	TRBJ1-3	TRBV6-5	NA	CASSRQSGNTIYF	TGTGCCAGCAGTCGACAGTCTGGAAACACCATATATTTT
NA	TRBJ2-7	TRBV5-1	TRBD1	CASRPQGPTYEQYF	TGCGCCAGCAGGCCACAGGGGCCGACCTACGAGCAGTACTTC
NA	TRBJ2-2	TRBV29-1	NA	CSARATGELFF	TGCAGCGCAAGAGCCACCGGGGAGCTGTTTTTT
NA	TRBJ1-2	TRBV7-9	NA	CVSSLVGAENGYTF	TGTGTCAGCAGCTTAGTAGGGGCGGAGAATGGCTACACCTTC
NA	TRBJ2-7	TRBV11-2	TRBD1	CASSSPRGSSYEQYF	TGTGCCAGCAGCTCACCCAGGGGGAGCTCCTACGAGCAGTACTTC
NA	TRBJ1-4	TRBV5-1	TRBD1	CASSGFRQGAREKLFF	TGCGCCAGCAGCGGATTTCGACAGGGGGCCCGGGAAAAACTGTTTTTT
once	TRBJ2-3	TRBV28	NA	CASSNGDSHTQYF	TGTGCCAGCAGCAATGGGGACTCCCATACGCAGTATTTT
few	TRBJ2-2	TRBV2	TRBD2	CASSPRSLAANTGELFF	TGTGCCAGCAGTCCACGTTCACTAGCGGCGAACACCGGGGAGCTGTTTTTT
NA	TRBJ2-7	TRBV6-1	NA	CASSAPGLDYEQYF	TGTGCCAGCAGTGCCCCGGGGTTGGACTACGAGCAGTACTTC
NA	TRBJ1-1	TRBV13	NA	CASSLVWQGPEAFF	TGTGCCAGCAGCTTAGTGTGGCAGGGCCCTGAAGCTTTCTTT
once	TRBJ1-5	TRBV4-2	NA	CASSQESGGPNQPQHF	TGTGCCAGCAGCCAAGAAAGCGGAGGGCCCAATCAGCCCCAGCATTTT
NA	TRBJ2-2	TRBV5-1	NA	CASSLSGELFF	TGCGCCAGCAGCTTGTCTGGGGAGCTGTTTTTT
NA	TRBJ1-2	TRBV5-1	NA	CASSFIDRKTYGYTF	TGCGCCAGCAGCTTTATCGACAGAAAGACTTATGGCTACACCTTC
NA	TRBJ1-2	TRBV4-2	NA	CASSRESMNYGYTF	TGTGCCAGCAGCCGGGAGAGCATGAACTATGGCTACACCTTC
NA	TRBJ1-6	TRBV6-1	NA	CASSQEEADNSPLHF	TGTGCCAGCAGTCAGGAGGAAGCGGATAATTCACCCCTCCACTTT
NA	TRBJ1-1	TRBV9	TRBD1	CASSARDSNTEAFF	TGTGCCAGCAGCGCCCGGGACAGCAACACTGAAGCTTTCTTT
NA	TRBJ1-3	TRBV2	NA	CASNRQIGGNTIYF	TGTGCCAGCAACCGACAAATTGGTGGAAACACCATATATTTT
NA	TRBJ2-7	TRBV30	TRBD1	CAWSAGQPYEQYF	TGTGCCTGGAGTGCGGGACAGCCCTACGAGCAGTACTTC